Presented here are 14 T cell receptor beta chains from one specimen sequenced in a study of blood T cells in healthy people across ages. A J-beta primer mix and a sample-barcoded 5' primer were used in a second PCR of roughly 6 to 11 cycles. Via MiXCR, TCRdb re-called the 5' RACE reads, giving one row per CDR3 protein. The sample has roughly 860,000 distinct CDR3 sequences, around 62% seen once. Sequencing was performed on blood. The receptors stem from a man between 25 and 39 years old in good health.

The chain combines TRBV27 with TRBJ2-1, with a weak D call TRBD2 (6 bases). This CDR3 has 15 residues. V lost 4 bases, J lost 3 bases, and 13 bases lay in between. The germline gives CDR1 MNHEY, CDR2 SMNVEV (reference sequence). For the CDR3, the DNA is TGTGCCAGCAGTTCCGGGACTCCTTTCTACAATGAGCAGTTCTTC. It translates to CASSSGTPFYNEQFF.

The chain links TRBV3-1 to TRBJ2-3, with TRBD2 as a possible D gene (6 bases). V lost 1 base and J 0 bases, leaving 8 bases between the germline ends. CDR3 length: 15 residues. The germline CDR1 and CDR2 sequences are LGHDT and YNNKEL (reference sequence). CDR3 sequence (DNA): TGTGCCAGCAGCCAAGTTAGCGGAAGCACAGATACGCAGTATTTT. It is translated as CASSQVSGSTDTQYF.

The count of this clonotype is one. The chain carries TRBV11-2 and TRBJ2-7, with 8 bases that match TRBD1. The germline V gene has CDR1 SGHAT and CDR2 FQNNGV. With V trimmed by 3 bases and J by 3 bases, 4 bases remained unmatched. This CDR3 comprises 14 residues. Here the CDR3 reads CASSLGQEIYEQYF. The CDR3 DNA follows: TGTGCCAGCAGCTTGGGACAGGAGATCTACGAGCAGTACTTC.

This clonotype has just a few counts. This chain links TRBV7-8 with TRBJ2-4, with 10 bases fitting TRBD1. V lost 5 bases and J lost 13; bases outside the gene matches: 11. In germline, CDR1 is SGHVS, CDR2 FQNEAQ. The CDR3 length is 14 residues. The CDR3 is CASSPGTGEVTQYF. CDR3 coding DNA: TGTGCCAGCAGCCCCGGGACAGGGGAGGTTACCCAGTACTTC.

The V and J genes are TRBV12-3 or TRBV12-4 and TRBJ1-2; a possible D gene is TRBD1 (6 bases). Trimming cost V 8 bases and J 6 bases, with 16 bases left between them. The length of the CDR3 is 13 residues. The CDR3 is CASADRPFDGYTF. CDR3 DNA: TGTGCCAGCGCTGACAGGCCCTTTGATGGCTACACCTTC.

The rearrangement joins TRBV29-1 to TRBJ2-7; D remains unclear. The germline V gene encodes CDR1 SQVTM and CDR2 ANQGSEA. The CDR3 extends over 13 amino acids. With 0 bases removed from V and 0 bases from J, the gap between germline ends came to 6 bases. CDR3 residues: CSVEDSDSYEQYF. The CDR3 DNA is TGCAGCGTTGAAGACAGCGACTCCTACGAGCAGTACTTC.

V gene TRBV11-2 combines with J gene TRBJ2-5; tentatively, D is TRBD1 (6 bases). The V end lost 5 bases, the J end lost 6 bases, and 19 bases lay between the germline ends. Looked up from germline, CDR1 is SGHAT and CDR2 is FQNNGV. The CDR3 contains 15 residues. The DNA for the CDR3 is TGTGCCAGCAGCCAACCGGGACACGTCGCGCAGACCCAGTACTTC. Protein product: CASSQPGHVAQTQYF. Drawing the rest from reference TRBV11-2 and TRBJ2-5, the complete variable domain is EAGVAQSPRYKIIEKRQSVAFWCNPISGHATLYWYQQILGQGPKLLIQFQNNGVVDDSQLPKDRFSAERLKGVDSTLKIQPAKLEDSAVYLCASSQPGHVAQTQYFGPGTRLLVL.

The chain has TRBV7-9 and TRBJ1-1, with TRBD1 as a possible D gene (6 bases). The ends were cut back, 2 bases at V and 2 bases at J, with 12 bases in the middle. The germline gives CDR1 SEHNR, CDR2 FQNEAQ (reference sequence). There are 15 residues in the CDR3. CDR3 protein: CASSLFGRGNTEAFF. CDR3 sequence (DNA): TGTGCCAGCAGCTTATTTGGCAGGGGAAACACTGAAGCTTTCTTT.

With respect to this clonotype: One end of the junction varies from germline; a read error may be responsible. The V call is TRBV18, the J call TRBJ2-1; 14 bases agree with TRBD2. Germline CDR1 KGHSH, CDR2 LQKENI. The CDR3 spans 16 residues. For the CDR3, the DNA is TGTGCCAGCTCGCCGGGACTAGCGGGAGCTTACAATGAACAGTTCTTC. Amino acid sequence: CASSPGLAGAYNEQFF.

This chain uses TRBV20-1 with TRBJ1-2; no clear D gene. The CDR3 length is 12 residues. V was trimmed by 3 bases and J by 5 bases, leaving 10 bases between them. Germline V gene data show CDR1 as DFQATT and CDR2 as SNEGSKA (reference sequence). CDR3 in DNA: TGCAGTGCTAGTGGCAGACTTTATGGCTACACCTTC. Protein product: CSASGRLYGYTF.

V gene TRBV7-9 combines with J gene TRBJ2-1; D may be TRBD1 (5 bases). Germline CDR1 reads SEHNR; CDR2 reads FQNEAQ (reference sequence). V gave up 5 bases and J gave up 4 bases, with 9 bases separating them. The CDR3 runs to 13 residues. CDR3 sequence reads: CASSGDRYNEQFF. The CDR3 bases are TGTGCCAGCAGCGGTGACAGATACAATGAGCAGTTCTTC.

The chain is built from TRBV7-2 and TRBJ1-2, with D perhaps matching TRBD1 (5 bases). Germline V CDR1 and CDR2: SGHTA, FQGNSA. The CDR3 runs 13 residues. V dropped 6 bases and J dropped 7 bases, with 15 bases sitting between them. The CDR3 is CASSWGGVPGYTF. In nucleotides, the CDR3 is TGTGCCAGCAGTTGGGGAGGGGTACCTGGCTACACCTTC.

The V call is TRBV6-5, the J call TRBJ2-7, with D tentatively TRBD1 (5 bases). Germline V gene data show CDR1 as MNHEY and CDR2 as SVGAGI. CDR3 length: 13 residues. V gave up 5 bases and J gave up 3 bases, with 11 bases separating them. CDR3 sequence (DNA): TGTGCCAGCAGTGACACGCAGGGCTACGAGCAGTACTTC. The encoded protein is CASSDTQGYEQYF.

J is TRBJ2-7 and V is TRBV3-1; D possibly matches TRBD1 or TRBD2 (5 bases each). This CDR3 contains 15 residues. Trimming took off 0 bases at V and 4 bases at J, with 13 bases between the two ends. CDR1 is LGHDT, CDR2 YNNKEL, per germline (reference sequence). For the CDR3, the DNA is TGTGCCAGCAGCCAAGATCTGGGACGGACTTACGAGCAGTACTTC. This gives the protein CASSQDLGRTYEQYF.